This T cell receptor (beta chain) was observed in a study of cytomegalovirus exposure and HLA in healthy donors. A remark on this clone: Its antigen is undetermined.

The PCR employed 60 Vbeta primers together with 13 Jbeta primers. The protocol was immunoSEQ multiplex PCR, while the TCRdb copy is restricted to in-frame clones and leaves out a portion. The table lists some 110,000 clones. Findings and caveats of the study: 87-base-pair reads could not separate some V segments, including TRBV6-2 and TRBV6-3. TCR beta sequences reportedly predicted most subjects' HLA-A and HLA-B alleles accurately.

Germline V CDR1 and CDR2: DFQATT, SNEGSKA (reference sequence). V was shortened by 5 bases and J by 9 bases, with 13 bases between the two germline ends. CDR3 size: 11 residues. Source material: PBMCs. The sequence was obtained from a man aged 30 to 45 in good health and CMV-seronegative. V usage is TRBV20-1 and J usage is TRBJ2-5, with D tentatively TRBD2 (6 bases). In DNA form, the CDR3 reads TGCAGTGCTCTTACGGGAGTGGCCCAGTACTTC. It is translated as CSALTGVAQYF.